The following is a T cell receptor (beta chain) sequence with its context. Its antigen is unknown. Researchers amplified the TCR beta CDR3 regions from RNA transcripts. The HTBI primer set was used in a first-round RT-PCR of the TCR CDR3. TCRdb itself ran the multiplex PCR reads through MiXCR, one entry per CDR3 protein. Of around 700,000 distinct CDR3 sequences in the sample, 15% to 20% were seen once. The data were obtained in a study of T cells in Graves' hyperthyroidism and ophthalmopathy. Study results and caveats: Before onset, ophthalmopathy was predicted by the model a median roughly six months earlier.

Patients aged 18 to 65 had newly diagnosed hyperthyroidism of under 2 months' duration. Exclusion of patients followed from uncontrolled infection, other autoimmune disease, pregnancy or lactation. The PBMCs had their origin in roughly 10 ml of fresh peripheral blood. The CDR3 has 18 residues. V shed 0 bases, J shed 0 bases, and the junction held 9 bases outside the gene matches. Germline V gene sequence: CDR1 SEHNR, CDR2 FQNEAQ (reference sequence). Sample: blood. The V call is TRBV7-9, the J call TRBJ1-1; 8 bases are a match to TRBD1. The origin of this receptor is a woman aged 45-65 years with Graves' hyperthyroidism that later progressed to Graves' ophthalmopathy. The CDR3 DNA follows: TGTGCCAGCAGCTTAGCTACCGGGACAGGTACCTTGAACACTGAAGCTTTCTTT. Amino acids: CASSLATGTGTLNTEAFF.